A single T cell receptor beta chain is shown here with its context. Trimming removed 4 bases from V and 3 bases from J, with 11 bases in between. Germline loops: CDR1 SGHRS, CDR2 YFSETQ. This CDR3 is 14 amino acids long. The repertoire was sequenced with immunoSEQ multiplex PCR; TCRdb's copy has only in-frame clones and lacks some. The sample has under 250,000 clones; around 79% are singletons. The sample belongs to a study of blood T cell repertoires in COVID-19. The wider study: Italy, Spain and the United States were the sources of the convalescent and acute COVID-19 samples. PBMCs, B-cell-depleted T cells, or T cells provided the cDNA or gDNA that made up the material.

Seattle researchers signed up patients amid active infection and tracked them longitudinally. This clonotype originated in a woman in her thirties or forties with COVID-19, enrolled during active disease. The chain is built from TRBV5-1 and TRBJ2-4; a weak D match, TRBD1 (6 bases). The source material was peripheral blood. The CDR3 DNA follows: TGCGCCAGCAGCCAGGTGGACAGCAAAAACATTCAGTACTTC. Its protein is CASSQVDSKNIQYF.